The clone carrying this T cell receptor beta chain came up a few times. PCR amplification relied on 60 Vbeta primers (plus 13 Jbeta primers). Clones were read by immunoSEQ multiplex PCR, and TCRdb kept only the in-frame ones, dropping some. The sample lists roughly 150,000 clones; more than 60% were seen once. The sample originates from a study of cytomegalovirus exposure and HLA in healthy donors. Study summary: Around 80 million unique TCR sequences came from HLA-typed donors in an early release.

This CDR3 region has 15 residues. V lost 0 bases to trimming and J lost 9 bases, with 15 bases between them. Germline CDR1 reads SGHTA; CDR2 reads FQGNSA. The origin of this receptor is a man aged 25 to 45 in good health and CMV-seropositive. The sequencing sample was made of PBMCs. V gene TRBV7-2 combines with J gene TRBJ2-1; D possibly corresponds to TRBD2 (6 bases). Written as DNA, the CDR3 is TGTGCCAGCAGCTTAGCTTTCGGTGGGAGGCTTGAGCAGTTCTTC. As protein: CASSLAFGGRLEQFF.